The 10 T cell receptor beta chains below come from one sample, sequenced in a study of tumor-infiltrating lymphocytes in primary liver carcinoma. The roughly 20-34 mg bulk tissue piece was not sorted before simultaneous RNA and DNA extraction. Starting material of roughly 550 ng total RNA yielded TCR beta cDNA via a constant-region primer. ARM-PCR was slightly modified, and three nested multiplex PCR rounds with it gave rise to the TCR beta libraries. The opening two PCR rounds, around 9 cycles each, paired TRBV1-TRBV30 forward primers with a C-beta reverse primer. TCRdb re-derived calls from the multiplex PCR reads in MiXCR, one entry per CDR3 protein. This table holds fewer than 75,000 distinct CDR3 sequences, about 65% found once. The sample was liver tumor tissue from sampling region 4. Subset given: tumor region T4, right-lateral pole. The receptors were gathered from a man aged 40-49 years with primary liver carcinoma and hepatitis B virus infection.

J is TRBJ2-1 and V is TRBV6-2 or TRBV6-3; D call uncertain. Trimming stripped 0 bases from V and 13 bases from J, with 25 bases between. The CDR3 has 17 residues. Germline V gene data show CDR1 as MNHEY and CDR2 as SVGEGT. The CDR3 loop reads CASSYSPRPLNLYVQFF. CDR3 sequence (DNA): TGTGCCAGCAGTTACTCCCCACGGCCCCTCAACCTTTATGTTCAGTTCTTC.

Remarks on this clonotype: An end of the junction does not agree with germline; a read error may underlie this. The rearrangement links TRBV12-3 or TRBV12-4 to TRBJ2-7, with TRBD1 matching 7 bases. This CDR3 has 14 amino acids. The CDR3 nucleotides read TGTACCAGCACCCCCGGGACAGAAAAACACGAGCAGTACTTC. This codes for CTSTPGTEKHEQYF.

As for this clonotype: This may arise from a read error, as a much more abundant clone is one base away. The chain combines TRBV12-3 or TRBV12-4 with TRBJ1-6; maybe TRBD1 (5 bases). Trimming took 5 bases from V and 8 from J, leaving 13 bases between them. This CDR3 is built from 14 residues. The CDR3 sequence is CASSADGQYSPLHF. For the CDR3, the DNA is TGTGCCAGCAGTGCAGACGGACAATATTCACCCCTCCACTTT.

The rearrangement links TRBV11-2 to TRBJ2-7; TRBD2 might be the D (6 bases). The CDR3 has 14 amino acids. Germline assignment: CDR1 SGHAT and CDR2 FQNNGV. V lost 0 bases and J 3 bases, leaving 9 bases between the germline ends. The CDR3 DNA reads TGTGCCAGCAGCTTAGAAGGCGGGGTCTACGAGCAGTACTTC. It is translated as CASSLEGGVYEQYF.

Note on this clonotype: A much larger clone differs by one base, so this may be a read error. Since the CDR3 does not end with the conserved phenylalanine or tryptophan, this likely comes from a read error. CDR3 DNA sequence: TGTGCCAGCTGCTTAGATAGCGGTAATGAGCAGTTCTTA. It yields the protein CASCLDSGNEQFL. The V call is TRBV11-3, the J call TRBJ2-1, with D possibly TRBD2 on 6 matching bases. This CDR3 region has 13 residues. Germline values: CDR1 SGHNT, CDR2 YENEEA.

A word on this clonotype: The junction departs from germline at one end; a sequencing error may be responsible. The chain recombines TRBV29-1 with TRBJ2-7, with D unresolved. The CDR3 runs 13 residues. Germline V gives CDR1 SQVTM, CDR2 ANQGSEA. The CDR3 region is CSVEPLGSFEQYF. The CDR3 DNA sequence: TGCAGCGTTGAACCGCTAGGATCCTTCGAGCAGTACTTC.

This clonotype has only one observation. At one end the junction does not follow the germline gene, possibly because of a read error. The rearrangement joins TRBV11-2 to TRBJ1-1; the match to TRBD1 covers 10 bases. Germline CDR1 SGHAT, CDR2 FQNNGV. CDR3 size: 14 residues. CDR3 region: CVSSRTGGPAEAFF. CDR3 sequence (DNA): TGTGTCAGCTCCAGGACAGGGGGTCCGGCTGAAGCTTTCTTT.

Remarks on this clonotype: A read error may explain this, as a much larger clone is one base away. The CDR3 end shows no conserved phenylalanine or tryptophan, and so a read error is likely. No DNA is shown, since the ends of the CDR3 on it are uncertain; the CDR3 is the one TCRdb lists. V is TRBV12-3 or TRBV12-4 and J is TRBJ2-7; the D call TRBD2 from the table was never checked on the DNA. The CDR3 length is 15 residues, termini included. CDR3 sequence: CASRPGTGSSYERYL.

This clonotype was detected ten times or more. This chain connects TRBV5-6 to TRBJ2-5; the D is unclear. The germline gives CDR1 SGHDT, CDR2 YYEEEE. Between the trimmed V and J ends, which lost 0 bases and 1 base, there was a span of 7 bases. The CDR3 is 14 residues long. CDR3: CASSLEASQETQYF. The CDR3 DNA follows: TGTGCCAGCAGCTTGGAGGCTAGCCAAGAGACCCAGTACTTC.

This clonotype turned up a few times. J is TRBJ1-4 and V is TRBV2, with D hard to call. The CDR3 consists of 11 residues. Germline CDR1 reads SNHLY; CDR2 reads FYNNEI. DNA of the CDR3: TGTGCGATGGGAATGGGTGAAAAACTGTTTTTT. This codes for CAMGMGEKLFF. Variable domain in full (rest from reference TRBV2 and TRBJ1-4): EPEVTQTPSHQVTQMGQEVILRCVPISNHLYFYWYRQILGQKVEFLVSFYNNEISEKSEIFDDQFSVERPDGSNFTLKIRSTKLEDSAMYFCAMGMGEKLFFGSGTQLSVL.